The 6 T cell receptor beta chains below come from one sample, sequenced in a study of T cells after yellow fever vaccination. Via MiXCR, TCRdb re-called the 5' RACE reads, giving one row per CDR3 protein. The profile shows a few hundred thousand distinct CDR3 sequences, 3% to 4.5% of them singletons. The sequencing here drew on PBMCs, taken 5 days after the yellow fever booster vaccination. The source is a man younger than 35 who received the YFV17D yellow fever vaccine.

J is TRBJ2-5 and V is TRBV24-1; D remains ambiguous. Deletions cut 0 bases from V and 7 bases from J, with 2 bases between. From germline, CDR1 is KGHDR and CDR2 SFDVKD. This CDR3 comprises 11 residues. CDR3 loop: CATSDLATQYF. CDR3 nucleotides: TGTGCCACCAGTGATTTGGCGACCCAGTACTTC.

The sample holds many counts of this clonotype. The chain couples TRBV2 to TRBJ2-3; D gene unclear. The V end was cut by 6 bases, the J end by 4 bases, with 8 bases between. The CDR3 totals 12 residues. CDR1 and CDR2 from the germline V gene are SNHLY and FYNNEI. The CDR3 protein is CASRPNSDTQYF. The CDR3 DNA reads as TGTGCCAGCAGGCCCAATTCAGATACGCAGTATTTT. Complete variable domain (other parts from reference TRBV2 and TRBJ2-3): EPEVTQTPSHQVTQMGQEVILRCVPISNHLYFYWYRQILGQKVEFLVSFYNNEISEKSEIFDDQFSVERPDGSNFTLKIRSTKLEDSAMYFCASRPNSDTQYFGPGTRLTVL.

The chain carries TRBV28 and TRBJ1-2, with TRBD1 as a possible D gene (5 bases). V lost 5 bases and J 5 bases, leaving 9 bases between the germline ends. CDR1 and CDR2 (germline): MDHEN, SYDVKM. The CDR3 is 12 residues long. The CDR3 DNA is TGTGCCAGCAGTCCTGGGACTTATGGCTACACCTTC. Translating it yields CASSPGTYGYTF.

The sample holds a few counts of this clonotype. The CDR3 spells CSARGGRGGYTEAFF. The DNA for the CDR3 is TGCAGTGCTAGAGGTGGCAGGGGAGGATACACTGAAGCTTTCTTT. This rearrangement joins TRBV20-1 to TRBJ1-1; the D gene is possibly TRBD1 (6 bases). The CDR3 has 15 residues. The germline V and J ends were trimmed by 1 base and 3 bases, with 15 bases remaining between them. CDR1 is DFQATT, CDR2 SNEGSKA, per germline (reference sequence).

The J gene is TRBJ2-1, the V gene TRBV4-3; D is unresolved. V dropped 0 bases and J dropped 1 base, with 10 bases sitting between them. The CDR3 spans 16 residues. CDR1 is LGHNA, CDR2 YSLEER, per germline. CDR3 loop: CASSQDLLGSYNEQFF. CDR3 DNA: TGCGCCAGCAGCCAAGACCTCCTCGGGTCCTACAATGAGCAGTTCTTC.

This clonotype was detected a few times. J is TRBJ1-2 and V is TRBV4-3, with a weak D call TRBD1 (5 bases). This CDR3 region has 17 residues. Germline V gene lookup returns CDR1 LGHNA and CDR2 YSLEER. The ends were cut back, 3 bases at V and 2 bases at J, with 19 bases in the middle. CDR3 residues: CASSHPLRGDRNYGYTF. CDR3 sequence (DNA): TGCGCCAGCAGCCATCCGCTACGGGGGGATAGGAACTATGGCTACACCTTC.